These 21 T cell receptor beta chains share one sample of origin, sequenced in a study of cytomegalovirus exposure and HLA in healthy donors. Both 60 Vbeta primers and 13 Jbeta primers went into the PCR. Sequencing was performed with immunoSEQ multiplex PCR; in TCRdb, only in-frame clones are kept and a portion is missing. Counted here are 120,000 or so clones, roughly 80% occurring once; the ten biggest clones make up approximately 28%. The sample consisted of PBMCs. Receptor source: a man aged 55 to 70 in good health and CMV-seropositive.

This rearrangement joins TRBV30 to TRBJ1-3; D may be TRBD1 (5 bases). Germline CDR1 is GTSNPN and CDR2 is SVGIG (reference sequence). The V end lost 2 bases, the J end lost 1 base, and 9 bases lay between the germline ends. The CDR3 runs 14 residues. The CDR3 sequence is CAWSTGVSGNTIYF. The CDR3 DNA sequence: TGTGCCTGGAGTACAGGCGTATCTGGAAACACCATATATTTT.

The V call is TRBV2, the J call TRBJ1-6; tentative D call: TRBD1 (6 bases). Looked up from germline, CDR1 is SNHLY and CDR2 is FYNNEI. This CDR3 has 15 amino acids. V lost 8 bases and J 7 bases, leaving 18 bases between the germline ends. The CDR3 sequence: CASALNGQRNSPLHF. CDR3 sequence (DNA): TGTGCCAGCGCACTCAACGGACAGCGCAATTCACCCCTCCACTTT.

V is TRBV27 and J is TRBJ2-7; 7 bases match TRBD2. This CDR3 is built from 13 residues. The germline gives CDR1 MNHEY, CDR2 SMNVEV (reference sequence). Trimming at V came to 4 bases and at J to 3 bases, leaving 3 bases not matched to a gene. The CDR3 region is CASSSAGHYEQYF. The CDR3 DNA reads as TGTGCCAGCAGTTCAGCGGGGCACTACGAGCAGTACTTC.

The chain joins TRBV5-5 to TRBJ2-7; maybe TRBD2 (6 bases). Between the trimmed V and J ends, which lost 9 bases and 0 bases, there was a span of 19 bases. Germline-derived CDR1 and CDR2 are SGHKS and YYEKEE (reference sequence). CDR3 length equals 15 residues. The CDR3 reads CATTPGTPSSYEQYF. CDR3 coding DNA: TGTGCCACTACGCCTGGGACTCCTAGCTCCTACGAGCAGTACTTC. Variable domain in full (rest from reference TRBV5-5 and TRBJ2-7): DAGVTQSPTHLIKTRGQQVTLRCSPISGHKSVSWYQQVLGQGPQFIFQYYEKEERGRGNFPDRFSARQFPNYSSELNVNALLLGDSALYLCATTPGTPSSYEQYFGPGTRLTVT.

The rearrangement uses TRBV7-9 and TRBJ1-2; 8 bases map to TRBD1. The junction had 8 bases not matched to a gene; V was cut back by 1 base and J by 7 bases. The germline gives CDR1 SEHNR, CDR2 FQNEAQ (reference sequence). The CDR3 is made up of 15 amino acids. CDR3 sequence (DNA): TGTGCCAGCAGCTTAGGGCAGGGACAGGATGGTGGCTACACCTTC. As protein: CASSLGQGQDGGYTF.

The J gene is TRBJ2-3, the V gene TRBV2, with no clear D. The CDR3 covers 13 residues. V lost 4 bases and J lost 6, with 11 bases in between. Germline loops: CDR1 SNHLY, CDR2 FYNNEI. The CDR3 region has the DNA TGTGCCAGCAGTGTCCATGCGATGGATACGCAGTATTTT. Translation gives CASSVHAMDTQYF.

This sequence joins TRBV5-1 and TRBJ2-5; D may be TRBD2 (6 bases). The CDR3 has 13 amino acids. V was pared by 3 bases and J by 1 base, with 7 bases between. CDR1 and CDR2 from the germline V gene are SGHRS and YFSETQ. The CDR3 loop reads CASSSGGQETQYF. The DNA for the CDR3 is TGCGCCAGCAGCTCCGGGGGCCAAGAGACCCAGTACTTC.

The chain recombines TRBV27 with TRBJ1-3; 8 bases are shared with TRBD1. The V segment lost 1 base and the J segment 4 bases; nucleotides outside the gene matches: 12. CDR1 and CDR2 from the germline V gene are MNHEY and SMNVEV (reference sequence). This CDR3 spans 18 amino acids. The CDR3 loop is CASSLLAPTGEWGNTIYF. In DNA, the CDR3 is TGTGCCAGCAGTTTATTAGCACCGACAGGGGAGTGGGGAAACACCATATATTTT.

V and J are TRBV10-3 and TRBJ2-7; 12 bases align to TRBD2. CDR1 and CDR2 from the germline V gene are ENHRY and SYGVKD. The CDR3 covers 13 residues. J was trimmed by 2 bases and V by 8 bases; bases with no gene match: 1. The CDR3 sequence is CAIGLAGTYEQYF. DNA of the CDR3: TGTGCCATCGGACTAGCGGGAACCTACGAGCAGTACTTC.

The CDR3 loop is CASSLSRLAKQYF. The CDR3, as DNA: TGTGCCAGCAGTTTATCAAGACTTGCGAAGCAGTACTTC. The chain links TRBV27 to TRBJ2-7; D gene unclear. Per the germline V gene, CDR1 is MNHEY and CDR2 is SMNVEV (reference sequence). V gave up 0 bases and J gave up 8 bases, with 11 bases separating them. The CDR3 extends over 13 amino acids.

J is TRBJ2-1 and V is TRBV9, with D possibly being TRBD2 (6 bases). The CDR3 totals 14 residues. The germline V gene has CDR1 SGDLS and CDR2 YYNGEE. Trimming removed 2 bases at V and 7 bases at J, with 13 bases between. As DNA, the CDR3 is TGTGCCAGCAGCGTCACAGCGGGCAGTAATGAGCAGTTCTTC. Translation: CASSVTAGSNEQFF.

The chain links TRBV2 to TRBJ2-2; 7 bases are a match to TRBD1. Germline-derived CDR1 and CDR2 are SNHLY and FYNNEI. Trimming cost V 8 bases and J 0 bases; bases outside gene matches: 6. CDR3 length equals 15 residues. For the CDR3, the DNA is TGTGCCAGCCTGCAGGGGGTAGCGAACACCGGGGAGCTGTTTTTT. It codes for CASLQGVANTGELFF.

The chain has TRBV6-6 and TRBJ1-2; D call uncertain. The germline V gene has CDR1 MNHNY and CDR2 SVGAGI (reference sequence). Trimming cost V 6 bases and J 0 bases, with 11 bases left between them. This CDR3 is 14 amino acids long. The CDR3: CASSLTSANYGYTF. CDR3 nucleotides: TGTGCCAGCAGCCTCACTTCGGCTAACTATGGCTACACCTTC.

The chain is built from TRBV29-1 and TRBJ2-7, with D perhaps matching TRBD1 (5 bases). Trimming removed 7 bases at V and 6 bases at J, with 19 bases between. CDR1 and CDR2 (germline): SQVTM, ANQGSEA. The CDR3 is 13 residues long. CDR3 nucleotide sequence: TGCAGCGCCTTGGACGGCGTTGGGGCCGAGCAGTACTTC. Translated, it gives CSALDGVGAEQYF.

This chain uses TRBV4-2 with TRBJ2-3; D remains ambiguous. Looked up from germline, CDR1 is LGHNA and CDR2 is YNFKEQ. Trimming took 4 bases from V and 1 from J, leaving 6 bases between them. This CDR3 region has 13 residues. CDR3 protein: CASSRRGTDTQYF. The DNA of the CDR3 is TGTGCCAGCAGCCGCCGGGGCACAGATACGCAGTATTTT.

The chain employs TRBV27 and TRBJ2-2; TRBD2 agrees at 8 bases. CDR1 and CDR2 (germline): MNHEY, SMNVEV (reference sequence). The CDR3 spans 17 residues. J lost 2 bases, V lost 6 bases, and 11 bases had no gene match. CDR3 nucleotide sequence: TGTGCCAGCAGGCGTTCGATAGCGGGACTAAACACCGGGGAGCTGTTTTTT. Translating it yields CASRRSIAGLNTGELFF.

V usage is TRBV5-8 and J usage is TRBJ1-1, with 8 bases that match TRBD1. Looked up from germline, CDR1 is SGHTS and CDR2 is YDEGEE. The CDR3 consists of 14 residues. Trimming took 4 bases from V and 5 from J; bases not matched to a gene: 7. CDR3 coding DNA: TGTGCCAGCAGCCCCAGGGGGCGCGGAACTGAAGCTTTCTTT. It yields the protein CASSPRGRGTEAFF. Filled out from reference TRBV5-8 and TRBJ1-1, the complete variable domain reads EAGVTQSPTHLIKTRGQQATLRCSPISGHTSVYWYQQALGLGLQFLLWYDEGEERNRGNFPPRFSGRQFPNYSSELNVNALELEDSALYLCASSPRGRGTEAFFGQGTRLTVV.

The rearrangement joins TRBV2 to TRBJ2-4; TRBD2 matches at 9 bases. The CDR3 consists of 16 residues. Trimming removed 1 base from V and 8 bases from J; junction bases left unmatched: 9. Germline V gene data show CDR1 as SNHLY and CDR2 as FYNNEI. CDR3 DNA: TGTGCCAGCAGTGAAGTCCGAGCGGGAGGCATGGACATTCAGTACTTC. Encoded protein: CASSEVRAGGMDIQYF.

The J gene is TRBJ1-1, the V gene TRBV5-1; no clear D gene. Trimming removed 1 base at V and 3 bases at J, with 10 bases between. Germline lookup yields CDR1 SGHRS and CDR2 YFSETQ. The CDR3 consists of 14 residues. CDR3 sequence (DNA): TGCGCCAGCAGCTTGTTGGGCCCCCACACTGAAGCTTTCTTT. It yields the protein CASSLLGPHTEAFF.

The CDR3 is CASSLYQGEQYF. The DNA for the CDR3 is TGTGCCAGCAGTTTATACCAGGGCGAGCAGTACTTC. The V and J genes are TRBV27 and TRBJ2-7; maybe TRBD1 (5 bases). This CDR3 is 12 amino acids long. Germline V gene lookup returns CDR1 MNHEY and CDR2 SMNVEV (reference sequence). Between the trimmed V and J ends, which lost 1 base and 6 bases, there was a span of 7 bases.

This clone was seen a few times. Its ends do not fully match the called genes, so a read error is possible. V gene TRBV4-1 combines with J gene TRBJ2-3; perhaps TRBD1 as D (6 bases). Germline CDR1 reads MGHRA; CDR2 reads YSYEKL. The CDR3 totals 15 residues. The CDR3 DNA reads TGCGCCAGCAGCGAAGACAGGCATCAAGGAGATACGCAGTATTTT. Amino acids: CASSEDRHQGDTQYF.